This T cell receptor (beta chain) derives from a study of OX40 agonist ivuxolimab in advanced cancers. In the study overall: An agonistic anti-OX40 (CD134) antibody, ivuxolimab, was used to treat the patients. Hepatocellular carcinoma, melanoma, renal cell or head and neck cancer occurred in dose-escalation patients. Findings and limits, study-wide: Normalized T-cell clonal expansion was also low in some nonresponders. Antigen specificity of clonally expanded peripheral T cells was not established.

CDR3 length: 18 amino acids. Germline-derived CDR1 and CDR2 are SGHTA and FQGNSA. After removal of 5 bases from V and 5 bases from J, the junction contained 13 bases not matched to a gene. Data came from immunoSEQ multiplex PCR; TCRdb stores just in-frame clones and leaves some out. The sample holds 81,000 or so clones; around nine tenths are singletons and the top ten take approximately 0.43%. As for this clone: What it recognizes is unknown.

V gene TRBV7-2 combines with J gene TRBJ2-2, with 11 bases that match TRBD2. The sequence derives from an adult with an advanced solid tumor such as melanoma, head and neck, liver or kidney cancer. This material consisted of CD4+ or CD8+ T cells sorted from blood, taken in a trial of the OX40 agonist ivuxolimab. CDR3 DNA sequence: TGTGCCAGCAGCCGCGCAGGGCTAGCGGGGGGAGCAACCGGGGAGCTGTTTTTT. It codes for CASSRAGLAGGATGELFF.